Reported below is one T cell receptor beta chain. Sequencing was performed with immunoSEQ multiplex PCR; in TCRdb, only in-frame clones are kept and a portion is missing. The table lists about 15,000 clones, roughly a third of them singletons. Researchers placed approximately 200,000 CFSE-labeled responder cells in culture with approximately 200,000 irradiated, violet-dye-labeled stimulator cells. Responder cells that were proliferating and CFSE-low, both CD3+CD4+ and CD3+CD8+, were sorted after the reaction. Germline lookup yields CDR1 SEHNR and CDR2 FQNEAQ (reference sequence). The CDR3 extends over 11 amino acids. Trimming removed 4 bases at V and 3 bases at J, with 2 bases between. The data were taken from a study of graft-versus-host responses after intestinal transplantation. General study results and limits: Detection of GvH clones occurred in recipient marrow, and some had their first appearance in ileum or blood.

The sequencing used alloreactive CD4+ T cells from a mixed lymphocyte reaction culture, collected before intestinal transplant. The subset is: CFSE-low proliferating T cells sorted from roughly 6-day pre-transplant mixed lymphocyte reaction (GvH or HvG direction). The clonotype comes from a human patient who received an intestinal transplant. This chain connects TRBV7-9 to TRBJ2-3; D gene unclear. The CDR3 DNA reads TGTGCCAGCAGCTGGACAGATACGCAGTATTTT. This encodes CASSWTDTQYF.